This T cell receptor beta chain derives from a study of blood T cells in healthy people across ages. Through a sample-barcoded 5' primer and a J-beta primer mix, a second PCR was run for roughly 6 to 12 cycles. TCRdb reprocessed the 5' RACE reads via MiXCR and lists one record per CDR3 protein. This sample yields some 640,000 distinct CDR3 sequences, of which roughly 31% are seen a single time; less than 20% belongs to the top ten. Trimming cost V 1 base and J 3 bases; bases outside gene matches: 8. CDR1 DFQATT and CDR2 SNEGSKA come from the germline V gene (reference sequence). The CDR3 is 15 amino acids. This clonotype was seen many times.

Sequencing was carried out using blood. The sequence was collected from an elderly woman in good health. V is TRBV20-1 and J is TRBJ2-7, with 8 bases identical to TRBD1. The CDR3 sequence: CSARGGTGLLYEQYF. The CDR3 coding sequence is TGCAGTGCTAGAGGGGGGACAGGACTCCTCTACGAGCAGTACTTC.